The 3 T cell receptor beta chains below come from one sample, sequenced in a study of vaccination and CD4 T cells after COVID-19. Their antigens are not known. The Oncomine TCR Beta short-read assay was applied to DNA of cultured CD4+ T cells. TCRdb redid the calling of the PCR reads with MiXCR, one entry per CDR3 protein. The sample contains about 15,000 distinct CDR3 sequences, roughly 44% of which appear only once. Time point of the sample: late sampling 161 to 241 days after vaccination in a few convalescent patients. Treatment here: roughly 11-day PBMC culture with coronavirus spike peptide pools or control peptides (ViraFEST assay). This sample comprised CD4+ T cells from blood, cultured in vitro, obtained about 7 months after SARS-CoV-2 vaccination. These receptors were obtained from a human donor who had recovered from COVID-19.

The chain recombines TRBV5-1 with TRBJ2-5, with D hard to call. In germline, CDR1 is SGHRS, CDR2 YFSETQ. CDR3 length equals 14 residues. The germline V and J ends were trimmed by 1 base and 1 base, with 8 bases remaining between them. CDR3 DNA sequence: TGCGCCAGCAGCTTGCAAAACAGCCAAGAGACCCAGTACTTC. As protein: CASSLQNSQETQYF.

This clonotype was seen more than once but under ten times. CDR3 bases: TGTGCCAGCAGTGGGTCAACAGCCGGGACGGACACTGAAGCTTTCTTT. As protein: CASSGSTAGTDTEAFF. The chain is built from TRBV6-1 and TRBJ1-1, with a weak D call TRBD1 (5 bases). The CDR3 has 16 amino acids. Germline CDR1 reads MNHNS; CDR2 reads SASEGT. The ends were cut back, 4 bases at V and 3 bases at J, with 18 bases in the middle.

The chain is built from TRBV20-1 and TRBJ2-7; TRBD2 agrees at 7 bases. V lost 0 bases and J lost 2; bases outside the gene matches: 7. The CDR3 totals 15 residues. Germline CDR1 DFQATT, CDR2 SNEGSKA (reference sequence). DNA of the CDR3: TGCAGTGCTAGAGATGGGGGGGACTATACCTACGAGCAGTACTTC. It is translated as CSARDGGDYTYEQYF.